A selection of T cell receptor beta chains follows, all from one sample in a study of human T cells and chemical hapten exposure. TCRdb recomputed calls from the RACE reads with MiXCR, one row per CDR3 protein. The data show more than 55,000 distinct CDR3 sequences, roughly 9.2% seen once. The input for sequencing was whole blood, taken in connection with sensitization to the hapten diphenylcyclopropenone (DPC). The receptors originated from a woman aged 40 to 50 with alopecia areata. Some clones in this sample may be carry-over from other donors' samples. The CDR3 runs from the conserved cysteine through the conserved F or W. The order of the fields is D gene, clone size, V gene, J gene, CDR3 DNA, CDR3 protein. A D gene is named only where the DNA matches it firmly. The size of a clone is reported for some rows only, either as once, few or many, or as a class for expanded clones.

NA	many	TRBV7-9	TRBJ2-3	TGTGCCACCCTCTGGGCTACGGGTGGAGGCACAGATACGCAGTATTTT	CATLWATGGGTDTQYF
NA	few	TRBV30	TRBJ2-6	TGTGCCTGGAGTAAGGGGGTTGGCTCTGGGGCCAACGTCCTGACTTTC	CAWSKGVGSGANVLTF
TRBD2	NA	TRBV4-3	TRBJ2-3	TGCGCCAGCAGCCGGGGACTATTGTCACCAGATACGCAGTATTTT	CASSRGLLSPDTQYF
NA	many	TRBV19	TRBJ1-2	TGTGCCAGTAGTATCCCCCTTGGGGGCTATGGCTACACCTTC	CASSIPLGGYGYTF
NA	few	TRBV10-3	TRBJ2-2	TGTGCCATCAGTGGGAGGACAGTCCCCGGGGAGCTGTTTTTT	CAISGRTVPGELFF
TRBD2	many	TRBV11-1	TRBJ2-7	TGTGCCAGCAGCTTAAATACGGCTAGCGGGAGGAGCTCCTACGAGCAGTACTTC	CASSLNTASGRSSYEQYF
NA	many	TRBV4-3	TRBJ1-2	TGCGCCAGCAGCCAAGAGATGGGGGGGCAAGGCTATGGCTACACCTTC	CASSQEMGGQGYGYTF
NA	few	TRBV12-3/TRBV12-4	TRBJ1-5	TGTGCCAGCAGTAGAACCGCTAGCAATCAGCCCCAGCATTTT	CASSRTASNQPQHF
TRBD1	NA	TRBV4-2	TRBJ2-7	TGTGCCAGCAGCGCACGTGGGACAGGGAACCACGAGCAGTACTTC	CASSARGTGNHEQYF
NA	many	TRBV6-2/TRBV6-3	TRBJ1-5	TGTGCCAGCAGCCCACCGGCCCTCAGACAGCCCCAGCATTTT	CASSPPALRQPQHF
NA	NA	TRBV10-3	TRBJ2-4	TGTGCCATCAGTGAGAGAGAGGGGAGCAAAAACATTCAGTACTTC	CAISEREGSKNIQYF
NA	many	TRBV7-9	TRBJ2-7	TGTGCCAGCAGCCGCGCGCAGCGAGACTACGAGCAGTACTTC	CASSRAQRDYEQYF
TRBD1	many	TRBV6-6	TRBJ2-7	TGTGCCAGCTACCACGACAGGGGGCAAACCTACGAGCAGTACTTC	CASYHDRGQTYEQYF
TRBD1	many	TRBV5-1	TRBJ2-7	TGCGCCAGCAGCCCGGGCCAGGGGGTTGACGAGCAGTACTTC	CASSPGQGVDEQYF